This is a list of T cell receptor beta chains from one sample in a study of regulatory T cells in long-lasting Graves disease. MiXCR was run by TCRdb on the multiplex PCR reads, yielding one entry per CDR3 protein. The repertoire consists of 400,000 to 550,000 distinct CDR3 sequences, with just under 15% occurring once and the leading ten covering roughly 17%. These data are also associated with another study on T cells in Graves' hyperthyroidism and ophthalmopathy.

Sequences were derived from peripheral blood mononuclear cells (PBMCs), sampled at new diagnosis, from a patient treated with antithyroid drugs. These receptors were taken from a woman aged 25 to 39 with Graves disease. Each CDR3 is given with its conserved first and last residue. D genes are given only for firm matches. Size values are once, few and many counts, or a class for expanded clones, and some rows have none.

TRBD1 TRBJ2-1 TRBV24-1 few CATSDQGTGRGNEQFF TGTGCCACCAGTGACCAAGGGACAGGGAGGGGCAATGAGCAGTTCTTC
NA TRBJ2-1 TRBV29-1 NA CSVEDMGGWSSYNEQFF TGCAGCGTTGAGGATATGGGCGGGTGGAGCTCCTACAATGAGCAGTTCTTC
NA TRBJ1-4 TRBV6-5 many CASSYSITGEEREKLFF TGTGCCAGCAGTTACTCGATAACGGGAGAGGAGCGGGAAAAACTGTTTTTT
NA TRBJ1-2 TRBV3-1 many CASSQGINYGYTF TGTGCCAGCAGCCAAGGTATTAACTATGGCTACACCTTC
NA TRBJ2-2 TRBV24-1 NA CATSDGGRAGELFF TGTGCCACCAGTGATGGAGGGCGAGCCGGGGAGCTGTTTTTT
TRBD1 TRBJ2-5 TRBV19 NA CASRSGTGVVETQYF TGTGCCAGTAGATCCGGGACAGGGGTGGTCGAGACCCAGTACTTC
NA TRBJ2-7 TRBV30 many CAWSVGGDAYEQYF TGTGCCTGGAGTGTAGGGGGGGACGCCTACGAGCAGTACTTC
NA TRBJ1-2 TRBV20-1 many CSAMEYRSTVYGYTF TGCAGTGCTATGGAATACAGGAGTACCGTCTATGGCTACACCTTC
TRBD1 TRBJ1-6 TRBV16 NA CASSRSTTQGSTYNSPLHF TGTGCCAGCAGCCGCTCGACAACACAGGGGAGTACCTATAATTCACCCCTCCACTTT
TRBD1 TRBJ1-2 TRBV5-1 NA CASSSGTDVFGYTF TGCGCCAGCAGCTCCGGGACAGACGTTTTTGGCTACACCTTC
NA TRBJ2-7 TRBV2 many CASSATSYEQYF TGTGCCAGCAGCGCTACCTCCTACGAGCAGTACTTC
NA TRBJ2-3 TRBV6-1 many CASITPGEGHGDTQYF TGTGCCAGCATTACCCCTGGCGAAGGTCATGGAGATACGCAGTATTTT
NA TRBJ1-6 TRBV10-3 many CAISESQNNSPLHF TGTGCCATCAGTGAATCGCAGAATAATTCACCCCTCCACTTT
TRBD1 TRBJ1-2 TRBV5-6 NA CASIPQGGRNYGYTF TGTGCCAGCATCCCCCAGGGGGGAAGGAACTATGGCTACACCTTC
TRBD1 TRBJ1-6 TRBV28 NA CASSLIVGQYNSPLHF TGTGCCAGCAGTTTAATCGTGGGACAGTATAATTCACCCCTCCACTTT
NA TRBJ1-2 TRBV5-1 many CASSLGATDYGYTF TGCGCCAGCAGCTTGGGGGCCACCGACTATGGCTACACCTTC
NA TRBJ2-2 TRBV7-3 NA CASSLGYSGELFF TGTGCCAGCAGCTTAGGGTATAGCGGGGAGCTGTTTTTT
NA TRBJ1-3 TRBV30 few CAWSETGLAGPRAGNTIYF TGTGCCTGGAGTGAAACAGGGTTAGCGGGGCCACGGGCTGGAAACACCATATATTTT
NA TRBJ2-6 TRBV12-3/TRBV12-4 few CASSFNPLGANVLTF TGTGCCAGCAGTTTTAATCCTCTCGGGGCCAACGTCCTGACTTTC
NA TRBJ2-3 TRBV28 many CASSHLGAITSTDTQYF TGTGCCAGCAGCCACCTGGGGGCAATTACTAGCACAGATACGCAGTATTTT
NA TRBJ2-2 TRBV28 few CASSPRDRWTGELFF TGTGCCAGCAGTCCCCGGGACCGGTGGACCGGGGAGCTGTTTTTT
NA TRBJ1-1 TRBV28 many CASSGWTEGRAFF TGTGCCAGCAGTGGATGGACAGAAGGGCGGGCTTTCTTT
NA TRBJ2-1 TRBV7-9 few CASSLAGRQANEQFF TGTGCCAGCAGCTTAGCTGGTCGGCAGGCTAATGAGCAGTTCTTC
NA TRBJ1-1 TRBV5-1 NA CASRVRRGGEAFF TGCGCCAGCAGGGTCAGGAGAGGAGGGGAAGCTTTCTTT
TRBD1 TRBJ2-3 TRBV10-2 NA CASRRGQDTQYF TGCGCCAGCAGGAGGGGGCAAGATACGCAGTATTTT
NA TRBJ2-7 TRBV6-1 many CASTGGRGYEQYF TGTGCCAGCACCGGGGGGCGCGGCTACGAGCAGTACTTC
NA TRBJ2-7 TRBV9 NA CASSAPPAYEQYF TGTGCCAGCAGCGCCCCCCCCGCCTACGAGCAGTACTTC
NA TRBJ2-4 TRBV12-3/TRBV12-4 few CASSWMNTHIQYF TGTGCCAGCAGTTGGATGAACACGCACATTCAGTACTTC
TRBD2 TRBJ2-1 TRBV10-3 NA CAIRIATGTTQDNEQFF TGTGCCATCAGAATCGCAACCGGGACTACCCAAGACAATGAGCAGTTCTTC
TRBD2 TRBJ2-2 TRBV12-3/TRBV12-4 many CASGAGREANTGELFF TGTGCCAGCGGGGCTGGGCGGGAGGCGAACACCGGGGAGCTGTTTTTT
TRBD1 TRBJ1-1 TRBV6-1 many CASSNRQGNTEAFF TGTGCCAGCAGTAATCGACAGGGGAACACTGAAGCTTTCTTT
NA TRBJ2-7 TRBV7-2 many CASSLGRQTYEQYF TGTGCCAGCAGCTTAGGACGTCAAACCTACGAGCAGTACTTC
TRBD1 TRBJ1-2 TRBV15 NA CATSRWDRDEDGYTF TGTGCCACCAGCAGATGGGACAGGGACGAGGATGGCTACACCTTC
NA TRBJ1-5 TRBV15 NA CATSTGLYQPQHF TGTGCCACCAGCACGGGGCTATATCAGCCCCAGCATTTT
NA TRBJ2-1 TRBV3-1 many CASSQFGANEQFF TGTGCCAGCAGCCAATTCGGGGCTAATGAGCAGTTCTTC
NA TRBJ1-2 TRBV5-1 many CASRIDRAYGYTF TGCGCCAGCAGAATAGACAGAGCCTATGGCTACACCTTC
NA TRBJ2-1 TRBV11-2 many CASADPLSYNEQFF TGTGCCAGCGCCGACCCACTCTCCTACAATGAGCAGTTCTTC
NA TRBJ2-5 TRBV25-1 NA CASSKLFQETQYF TGTGCCAGCAGTAAGTTGTTTCAAGAGACCCAGTACTTC
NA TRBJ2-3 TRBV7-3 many CASSEQVGTDTQYF TGTGCCAGCAGCGAACAGGTTGGCACAGATACGCAGTATTTT
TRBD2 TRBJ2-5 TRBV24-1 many CATSSSPGLAKKETQYF TGTGCCACCAGTTCGAGCCCGGGACTAGCGAAAAAAGAGACCCAGTACTTC
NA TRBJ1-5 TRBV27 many CASSLFTSINQPQHF TGTGCCAGCAGTTTATTTACCTCCATTAATCAGCCCCAGCATTTT
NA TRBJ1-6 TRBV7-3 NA CASSLTSDNSPLHF TGTGCCAGCAGCTTAACTTCCGATAATTCACCCCTCCACTTT
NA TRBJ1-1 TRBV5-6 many CASSQQTGMNTEAFF TGTGCCAGCAGCCAACAGACCGGGATGAACACTGAAGCTTTCTTT
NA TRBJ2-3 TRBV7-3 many CASSPVGGGTDTQYF TGTGCCAGCAGCCCAGTTGGGGGCGGCACAGATACGCAGTATTTT
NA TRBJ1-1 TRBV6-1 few CASRRPGRATEAFF TGTGCCAGCAGGCGTCCAGGGAGGGCGACTGAAGCTTTCTTT
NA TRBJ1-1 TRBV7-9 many CASSLRAELRTEAFF TGTGCCAGCAGCTTGAGGGCGGAATTGAGGACTGAAGCTTTCTTT
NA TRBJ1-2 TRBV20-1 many CSARDRGSLNFGYTF TGCAGTGCTAGAGATCGCGGCAGTTTAAACTTTGGCTACACCTTC
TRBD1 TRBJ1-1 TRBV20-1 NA CSARGQGSGTEAFF TGCAGTGCTCGGGGACAGGGCTCGGGCACTGAAGCTTTCTTT
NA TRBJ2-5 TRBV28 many CASSDFMAGETQYF TGTGCCAGCAGTGACTTCATGGCGGGGGAGACCCAGTACTTC
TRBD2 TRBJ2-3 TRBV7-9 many CAIPTSGSYTQYF TGTGCCATCCCGACTAGCGGGAGTTATACGCAGTATTTT
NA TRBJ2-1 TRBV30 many CAWTRRPGSKGEEQFF TGTGCCTGGACCCGCCGACCGGGATCAAAGGGTGAAGAGCAGTTCTTC
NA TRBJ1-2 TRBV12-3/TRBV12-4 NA CASSLAFLGGYTF TGTGCCAGCAGTTTGGCCTTTTTAGGTGGCTACACCTTC
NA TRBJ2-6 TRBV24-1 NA CATSDPSPGANVLTF TGTGCCACCAGTGACCCTAGCCCTGGGGCCAACGTCCTGACTTTC
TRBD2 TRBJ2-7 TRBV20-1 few CSAPGTASGAPRSYEQYF TGCAGTGCTCCCGGGACAGCTAGCGGGGCGCCACGTTCCTACGAGCAGTACTTC
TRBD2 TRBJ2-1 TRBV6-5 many CASSYTTGLAGENEQFF TGTGCCAGCAGTTACACCACCGGGCTAGCGGGAGAGAATGAGCAGTTCTTC
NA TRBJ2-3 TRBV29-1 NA CSVASGTDTQYF TGCAGCGTTGCCAGCGGCACAGATACGCAGTATTTT
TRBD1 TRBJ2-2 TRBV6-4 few CASSQDRSGGELFF TGTGCCAGCAGTCAGGACAGGTCGGGCGGGGAGCTGTTTTTT
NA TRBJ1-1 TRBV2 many CASREDEGNTEAFF TGTGCCAGCAGAGAGGACGAGGGAAACACTGAAGCTTTCTTT
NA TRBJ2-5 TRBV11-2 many CASSLGGQALQETQYF TGTGCCAGCAGCTTAGGGGGGCAGGCGCTACAAGAGACCCAGTACTTC